This TCR beta chain was sequenced in a study of Ad26.COV2.S vaccination and SARS-CoV-2 variants. As to treatment: about 20 received Ad26.COV2.S at low or high dose, single or two shots; several received placebo; per-sample allocation not given. Sampling took place 63 days after the first vaccine or placebo injection. Here immunoSEQ multiplex PCR was the method, and the copy in TCRdb shows in-frame clones only, minus some. The data show around 300,000 clones, almost 90% seen once. The V gene lost 6 bases and the J gene lost 3 bases, with 11 bases spanning the gap. The V gene's germline CDR1 is SGHVS and CDR2 FNYEAQ. This CDR3 contains 13 residues.

The TCR comes from a person aged 18-65 years who received the Ad26.COV2.S COVID-19 vaccine or a placebo. The source material was peripheral blood, sampled in a trial of Ad26.COV2.S vaccine versus placebo. The V and J genes are TRBV7-6 and TRBJ1-1; a possible D gene is TRBD1 (6 bases). CDR3 sequence (DNA): TGTGCCAGCAGTCCCAGACAGGACACTGAAGCTTTCTTT. Its translation is CASSPRQDTEAFF.